This T cell receptor (beta chain) appears in the sequencing data of a study of cytomegalovirus exposure and HLA in healthy donors (TCRdb year 2017). With regard to the full study: An earlier analysis of 587 of the donors reported 250 to 350 Gb of sequence data and 100 million to 130 million unique TCR beta sequences from about 180 million T cells. An early release covering just under 650 HLA-typed donors comprised around 300 gigabases of sequencing data and around 86 million unique TCR sequences. The genetic ancestry cluster associated with self-reported Caucasian donors included over 80% of the roughly 400 genotyped donors. The aim of the study was to test whether cataloging public T cell receptors could identify signatures of past pathogen exposure. The T cell repertoires of around 670 subjects were profiled by immunosequencing and related to cytomegalovirus serostatus. Along with the 666-subject first cohort, a separate validation cohort of over 90 different subjects was used. To predict cytomegalovirus infection status, the study combined high-throughput TCR immunosequencing, statistical association of individual TCRs with disease status, and machine learning. To study patterns of TCR occurrence, a later analysis re-analyzed previously published TCR beta repertoires from 666 donors and added high-resolution HLA genotyping. Rather than drawing on any new phenotypic data, the later analysis identified candidate immune exposures from TCR beta sequences and the way those sequences occurred across donors. An earlier analysis of roughly 580 of the donors used high-throughput TCR beta sequencing to judge whether each TCR beta V gene segment behaved as functional or pseudogenic. Donor age, sex, ethnicity and CMV serostatus were compiled alongside the repertoire data. A later genetic analysis took genome-wide SNP genotypes for about three fifths of the roughly 700 donors and used that subset as a discovery cohort. All discovery cohort repertoires had been generated using a single sequencing platform. HLA typing included class I and class II loci at four-digit resolution. Typing coverage varied by locus: about 620-640 donors for A, B, C, DRB1 and DQB1; approximately 560 for DQA1; more than 600 for DPA1; around 450 for DPB1. Five DR-DQ haplotypes were treated as single units for association and clustering because of strong linkage in the cohort. Among around 400 genotyped donors of the cohort, an average of approximately 200,000 unique TCR beta nucleotide sequences was sequenced per donor, of which about 18% were non-productive.

Library prep was done by the immunoSEQ multiplex PCR assay. The multiplex PCR relied on a mix of 60 forward primers for TCR Vbeta segments and 13 reverse primers for TCR Jbeta segments. The CDR3 region of rearranged TCR beta genes was amplified from genomic DNA with a multiplex PCR assay. Amplified TCR beta libraries were sequenced as 87-base-pair reads on the Illumina HiSeq System. The published analysis was carried out like this. In a later analysis, some 80 million unique TCR beta chains were counted across the 650 to 750 repertoires, and roughly 9.9 million of these chains were shared by at least two donors. To remove PCR and sequencing errors, raw reads were error-corrected and collapsed into unique sequences using a nearest-neighbor algorithm that merged closely related sequences. CDR3 sequences were aligned to IMGT reference sequences to assign V, D and J gene segments. Each retained sequence needed at least a six-nucleotide match to both a V gene segment and a J gene segment. A rearrangement was called productive if the CDR3 had no stop codons and remained in frame with V and J, and every other rearrangement was called non-productive. Following IMGT convention, CDR3 was defined as the stretch from the second conserved V-encoded cysteine up to the conserved J-encoded phenylalanine. Sequences without an unambiguous match to a single V gene segment were excluded from the earlier analysis of several hundred of the donors. An earlier analysis of about 600 of the donors called V segments functional above 56.7% productive rearrangements and segregating when the between-donor standard deviation exceeded 5%. A statistical classification framework was developed to diagnose cytomegalovirus status using the catalog of TCR beta chain sequences. In a later analysis, V and J genes were assigned by comparing TCR nucleotide sequences against IMGT/GENE-DB human TR gene sequences. In a later analysis, CDR3 sequences and most-parsimonious VDJ recombination scenarios were assigned using the TCRdist pipeline. In a later analysis, every TCR beta chain was defined by the combination of its CDR3 amino acid sequence and its V-gene family, and reads without a unique V-gene family were dropped. As a way to deal with suspected cross-contamination and a sequencing artifact, a later analysis dropped 500 to 700 nucleotide sequences that were highly shared and had low generation probability. In a later analysis, a clonal expansion index for each public chain was calculated from normalized within-repertoire ranks of inferred template counts. In a later analysis, generation probabilities were computed with a VDJ recombination model fitted to out-of-frame rearrangements, and the resulting probabilities were checked against IGoR. A later analysis scored TCR-TCR, TCR-HLA and TCR-CMV co-occurrence with hypergeometric tests, applying a repertoire-size bias correction to TCR pairs. In a later analysis, false discovery rates were estimated by permuting HLA or CMV assignments 20 times. In a later analysis, co-occurring TCRs were grouped using DBSCAN, and TCRdist sequence similarity was added for clustering within HLA-allele-positive subsets. Repertoires with fewer than 30,000 or more than 120,000 public chains, plus five repertoires with anomalous nucleotide sharing, were excluded from co-occurrence clustering. The source is immuneACCESS, and TCRdb retained only in-frame sequences with V and J called. Part of the clones is not carried over; for the studies checked, unresolved V genes explain less than half of this, and the remainder is unexplained. Clone size and V and J calls were adopted from that table, with D and trimming inferred from the DNA. The sample's records list more than 130,000 clones. Approximately 2.6% of the sample comes from the top ten.

Overall study results and their limits: According to a later analysis, TCR association rates differed among HLA loci, with DRB1 alleles showing the most associated TCRs and HLA-C alleles showing the fewest. A later analysis found that most CMV-associated TCR beta chains appeared HLA-restricted, with HLA associations seemingly driven largely by CMV exposure. When HLA alleles, especially DR and DQ, strongly co-occurred, TCR associations were difficult to assign to individual alleles. The authors suggested that the approach could potentially be generalized to other disease states and immunological phenotypes. Some IMGT-functional V segments, including TRBV6-2 and TRBV6-3, could not be told apart with the 87-base-pair reads, so those segments were excluded. According to a later genetic analysis, donors in an Asian-associated ancestry cluster had fewer N-insertions in productive TCRs than the approximately 700-donor mean. Because counts were too low, seventeen rarely observed V segments, including chromosome 9 orphons, were left out of the earlier analysis of several hundred of the donors. At a false discovery rate of 0.05, a later analysis linked 16,951 TCR beta sequences to specific HLA alleles. For the cohort, immune exposure information was limited to CMV serostatus. V-gene and J-gene trimming of TCR beta chains was associated with a missense DCLRE1C variant in a later genetic analysis, and the association was replicated in an independent cohort. Correlated functional status among segregating V segments might be attributable to linkage disequilibrium, but an unknown experimental factor could not be ruled out. Roughly uniform sequencing depth across donors was assumed in presence/absence analyses, although this assumption may not hold. HLA typing was unavailable for some donors at each locus, so association tests used only the typed subset. In a later analysis, HLA-associated TCR beta chains showed more clonal expansion and lower generation probabilities than non-associated chains that were equally common. Only TCR beta chains were sequenced in this cohort, and the absence of alpha or paired-chain data limited detectable features. Most TCR sequences were observed very rarely across donors, whereas some public TCRs were present in many individuals. In vitro tests confirmed that a few of the cytomegalovirus-associated TCR beta chains recognize cytomegalovirus antigens. A cluster of highly shared sequence variants was judged likely to be a technical artifact of the sequencing pipeline. A further reported finding was that TCR beta sequences accurately predicted the HLA-A and HLA-B alleles for most subjects in the first cohort. The classifier was reported to diagnose cytomegalovirus status with high specificity and sensitivity in both the original cohort and the validation cohort. A later analysis reported that several top co-occurrence clusters appeared linked to parvovirus B19, influenza, CMV and Epstein-Barr virus. An earlier analysis of several hundred of the donors showed that most TCR beta V segments appeared in productive rearrangements either about 87% or about 30% of the time, which broadly matched IMGT annotations. The study listed 170 or so TCR beta chains as associated with cytomegalovirus.

CDR1 and CDR2, per the germline V gene, are KGHSH and LQKENI. Relative to germline, V is missing 8 bases and J is missing 3 bases, with 5 bases of the junction outside any gene match. The CDR3 numbers 14 residues from cysteine through phenylalanine. Solely the CDR3 DNA is kept, with 42 bases framed from the first base. About this clone: Its antigen is not yet known.

In total, fewer than 750 healthy bone marrow donors made up the cohort. At the time of sampling, every cohort member was nominally healthy, though immune exposures that went unrecorded were likely present. The donor tested CMV seronegative, placing the donor among the 350 to 400 seronegative members of the cohort. A peripheral blood sample was provided by each donor, and peripheral blood mononuclear cells were used for TCR beta sequencing. Genomic DNA extraction from the blood cell samples was performed with the Qiagen DNeasy Blood Extraction Kit. The sequence was collected from a middle-aged man in good health and CMV-seronegative. The chain is assembled from TRBV18 and TRBJ2-2, and 8 junction bases match TRBD1. Sample: PBMCs. Here is the DNA: TGTGCCAGCGTCGGACAGGGCGACACCGGGGAGCTGTTTTTT. The encoded protein is CASVGQGDTGELFF. Here the CDR3 is joined to the reference TRBV18 and TRBJ2-2 genes, and the full variable domain is: NAGVMQNPRHLVRRRGQEARLRCSPMKGHSHVYWYRQLPEEGLKFMVYLQKENIIDESGMPKERFSAEFPKEGPSILRIQQVVRGDSAAYFCASVGQGDTGELFFGEGSRLTVL.